This T cell receptor (beta chain) comes out of a study of cytomegalovirus exposure and HLA in healthy donors. TCRdb keeps only in-frame clones here, not all; method: immunoSEQ multiplex PCR. The table lists over 250,000 clones, around 86% of them singletons. V lost 0 bases to trimming and J lost 9 bases; unmatched junction nucleotides: 9. In germline, CDR1 is MGHRA, CDR2 YSYEKL. CDR3 length: 16 amino acids. The donors belonged to the approximately 120-subject validation cohort, separate from the approximately 670-subject first cohort. The sample was PBMCs. The sequence was obtained from a woman younger than 30 in good health and CMV-seronegative. The chain combines TRBV4-1 with TRBJ2-1; 9 bases align to TRBD2. CDR3 in amino acids: CASSQDRIAGVGEQFF. CDR3 nucleotide sequence: TGCGCCAGCAGCCAAGATCGGATAGCGGGAGTGGGTGAGCAGTTCTTC.